This TCR beta chain was sequenced in a study of blood T cell repertoires in COVID-19. Turning to the study itself: Samples came from the United States, Italy and Spain, spanning acute and convalescent COVID-19.

Profiling relied on immunoSEQ multiplex PCR, and the TCRdb table lists in-frame clones only, not all of them. There are 87,000 or so clones in the sample; 90% occur only once, and 6.5% to 8.5% lies in the top ten. V lost 2 bases and J 2 bases, leaving 7 bases between the germline ends. Germline V gene data show CDR1 as SNHLY and CDR2 as FYNNEI. The CDR3 consists of 14 residues. Source material: peripheral blood. This receptor was taken from a man aged 18-30 years with COVID-19, enrolled during active disease. The chain links TRBV2 to TRBJ1-5; D gene ambiguous. The CDR3 bases are TGTGCCAGCAGTGAACAGGCAGGCAATCAGCCCCAGCATTTT. Translated: CASSEQAGNQPQHF.